This T cell receptor (beta chain) was recovered during a study of cytomegalovirus exposure and HLA in healthy donors. Study at large: Approximately 180 million T cells yielded 90 million to 130 million unique TCR beta sequences, as an earlier analysis found.

The PCR employed 60 Vbeta primers together with 13 Jbeta primers. Some clones are missing from TCRdb's copy, which holds only in-frame ones; the method was immunoSEQ multiplex PCR. The sample holds nearly 110,000 clones, 82% seen once. The sequenced sample was PBMCs. The receptor's source is a man younger than 45 in good health and CMV-seropositive.

The CDR3 is CASSYSRGAKDEKLFF. The CDR3 bases are TGTGCCAGCAGTTACTCACGGGGGGCTAAGGATGAAAAACTGTTTTTT. The rearrangement uses TRBV6-6 and TRBJ1-4, with D perhaps TRBD1 (6 bases). Trimming took off 0 bases at V and 6 bases at J, with 14 bases between the two ends. Per the germline V gene, CDR1 is MNHNY and CDR2 is SVGAGI (reference sequence). The CDR3 consists of 16 residues.